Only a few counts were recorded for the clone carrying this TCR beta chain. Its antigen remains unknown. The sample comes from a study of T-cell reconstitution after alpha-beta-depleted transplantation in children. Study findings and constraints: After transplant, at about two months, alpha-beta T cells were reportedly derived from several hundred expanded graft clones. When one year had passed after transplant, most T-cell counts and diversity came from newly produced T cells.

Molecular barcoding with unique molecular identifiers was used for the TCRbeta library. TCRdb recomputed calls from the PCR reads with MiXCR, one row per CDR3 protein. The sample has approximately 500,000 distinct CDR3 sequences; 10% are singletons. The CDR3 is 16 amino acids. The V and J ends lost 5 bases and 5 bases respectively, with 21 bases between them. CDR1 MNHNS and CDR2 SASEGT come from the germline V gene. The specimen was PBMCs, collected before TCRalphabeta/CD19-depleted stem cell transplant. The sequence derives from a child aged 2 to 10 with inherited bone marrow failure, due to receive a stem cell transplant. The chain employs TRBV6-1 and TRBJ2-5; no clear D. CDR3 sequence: CASSPPVVAVGETQYF. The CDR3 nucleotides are TGTGCCAGCAGTCCCCCGGTTGTCGCCGTGGGGGAGACCCAGTACTTC.